The 25 T cell receptor beta chains below all came from one sample that was sequenced in a study of T-cell reconstitution after alpha-beta-depleted transplantation in children. The TCRbeta library incorporated unique molecular identifiers. TCRdb processed the PCR reads anew with MiXCR; each CDR3 protein has one entry. Of some 95,000 distinct CDR3 sequences listed, 23% were seen once; the top ten hold around 21%. Specimen: PBMCs, collected before TCRalphabeta/CD19-depleted stem cell transplant. These receptors were collected from a boy aged 2-9 years with acute lymphoblastic leukemia, due to receive a stem cell transplant.

J is TRBJ2-1 and V is TRBV3-1; D is ambiguous. CDR3 length: 13 amino acids. V shed 1 base and J shed 5 bases, with 6 bases lying between them. The germline V gene encodes CDR1 LGHDT and CDR2 YNNKEL (reference sequence). The CDR3 DNA sequence: TGTGCCAGCAGCCAAGGTTTCAACAATGAGCAGTTCTTC. Protein sequence: CASSQGFNNEQFF.

The table lists this clonotype with a few counts. The chain is built from TRBV28 and TRBJ2-7; the D gene is possibly TRBD2 (5 bases). This CDR3 has 15 residues. The ends were cut back, 6 bases at V and 0 bases at J, with 15 bases in the middle. Per the germline V gene, CDR1 is MDHEN and CDR2 is SYDVKM. This CDR3 reads CASSPIGLHSYEQYF. The CDR3 DNA reads as TGTGCCAGCAGCCCGATTGGACTCCACTCCTACGAGCAGTACTTC.

The chain recombines TRBV21-1 with TRBJ2-3; the tabulated D call, TRBD1, remains unverified against the DNA. TRBV21-1 is labeled a pseudogene. CDR3 length: 18 residues. DNA for the CDR3: TGTGCCATTAGCATCGGGACAGACCCGGGTACCCTCATAGATACGCAGTATTTT. Protein: CAISIGTDPGTLIDTQYF.

This clonotype was seen a handful of times. CDR3 residues: CSVEGGEGQETQYF. In DNA form, the CDR3 reads TGCAGCGTCGAGGGAGGTGAGGGGCAAGAGACCCAGTACTTC. The chain couples TRBV29-1 to TRBJ2-5; D might be TRBD2 (6 bases). The CDR3 length is 14 residues. V was shortened by 6 bases and J by 2 bases, with 16 bases between the two germline ends. Germline loops: CDR1 SQVTM, CDR2 ANQGSEA.

J is TRBJ2-2 and V is TRBV7-2, with D perhaps matching TRBD2 (5 bases). The CDR3 covers 14 residues. V was clipped by 7 bases and J by 6 bases, with 15 bases between them. Germline CDR1 and CDR2: SGHTA and FQGNSA. CDR3 coding DNA: TGTGCCAGCACCATCCAATTCGGGGCCGGGGAGCTGTTTTTT. Its protein product is CASTIQFGAGELFF.

V is TRBV28 and J is TRBJ1-1; D ambiguous. The ends were cut back, 3 bases at V and 0 bases at J, with 8 bases in the middle. This CDR3 has 14 residues. Germline CDR1 MDHEN, CDR2 SYDVKM. The CDR3 bases are TGTGCCAGCAGTTTTACTCGGGTGAACACTGAAGCTTTCTTT. Amino acids: CASSFTRVNTEAFF. Variable domain in full (rest from reference TRBV28 and TRBJ1-1): DVKVTQSSRYLVKRTGEKVFLECVQDMDHENMFWYRQDPGLGLRLIYFSYDVKMKEKGDIPEGYSVSREKKERFSLILESASTNQTSMYLCASSFTRVNTEAFFGQGTRLTVV.

This clonotype was counted between two and nine times. The chain is built from TRBV12-3 or TRBV12-4 and TRBJ2-3, with D tentatively TRBD2 (6 bases). The CDR3 covers 20 residues. V was clipped by 5 bases and J by 0 bases, with 27 bases between them. The CDR3 DNA is TGTGCCAGCAGTCCGCCCCAGGAGCGGAGGGGTTGGTATAGCACAGATACGCAGTATTTT. It is translated as CASSPPQERRGWYSTDTQYF.

This clonotype came up a few times. The J gene is TRBJ1-6, the V gene TRBV5-5; TRBD1 aligns across 7 bases. Trimming took 4 bases from V and 6 from J; bases not matched to a gene: 7. Germline-derived CDR1 and CDR2 are SGHKS and YYEKEE (reference sequence). The CDR3 loop spans 15 amino acids. CDR3 DNA: TGTGCCAGCAGCCGCCTACAGGGGTCTAATTCACCCCTCCACTTT. Protein: CASSRLQGSNSPLHF.

The chain uses TRBV28 and TRBJ1-2; TRBD1 is a possible D gene (6 bases). The V and J ends lost 6 bases and 1 base respectively, with 15 bases between them. The length of the CDR3 is 15 residues. Germline values: CDR1 MDHEN, CDR2 SYDVKM. The CDR3 sequence is CASRGGQGNNYGYTF. CDR3 DNA: TGTGCCAGCAGGGGAGGGCAGGGGAATAACTATGGCTACACCTTC.

This chain connects TRBV5-4 to TRBJ2-7; no definite D call. Trimming cost V 0 bases and J 4 bases, with 11 bases left between them. This CDR3 has 14 residues. Germline V gives CDR1 SGHNT, CDR2 YYREEE (reference sequence). The CDR3 reads CASSLDSMGYEQYF. The CDR3, as DNA: TGTGCCAGCAGCTTGGATTCTATGGGATACGAGCAGTACTTC.

The V call is TRBV20-1, the J call TRBJ2-2, with 15 bases aligning to TRBD2. CDR3 length: 18 residues. In germline, CDR1 is DFQATT, CDR2 SNEGSKA (reference sequence). With 2 bases clipped from V and 0 bases from J, the junction kept 4 bases outside the gene matches. CDR3 coding DNA: TGCAGTGCTAGACCCGGGACTAGCGGGAGGCCGAACACCGGGGAGCTGTTTTTT. Encoded protein: CSARPGTSGRPNTGELFF.

This clonotype showed up many times. The gene calls are TRBV3-1 and TRBJ1-5; tentatively, D is TRBD1 (5 bases). Trimming shortened V by 3 bases and J by 3 bases, and 12 bases separated the two germline ends. The V gene's germline CDR1 is LGHDT and CDR2 YNNKEL (reference sequence). This CDR3 comprises 15 residues. CDR3 residues: CASSQKTVPNQPQHF. The CDR3 DNA reads as TGTGCCAGCAGCCAGAAGACAGTACCCAATCAGCCCCAGCATTTT.

The chain joins TRBV5-1 to TRBJ2-6, with 9 bases that match TRBD1. The CDR3 sequence is 18 residues long. CDR1 and CDR2 from the germline V gene are SGHRS and YFSETQ. The V segment lost 4 bases and the J segment 2 bases; nucleotides outside the gene matches: 10. The CDR3 bases are TGCGCCAGCAGCCCGGGACAGGGTCTACTACCTGGGGCCAACGTCCTGACTTTC. Its translation is CASSPGQGLLPGANVLTF.

The chain employs TRBV28 and TRBJ2-7; D remains ambiguous. The CDR3 extends over 15 amino acids. The V gene lost 5 bases and the J gene lost 2 bases, with 16 bases spanning the gap. The germline CDR1 and CDR2 sequences are MDHEN and SYDVKM. CDR3: CASSPPGKRTYEQYF. The DNA of the CDR3 is TGTGCCAGCAGTCCCCCCGGCAAGAGGACCTACGAGCAGTACTTC.

The V call is TRBV11-2, the J call TRBJ2-2; D is unresolved. The V gene's germline CDR1 is SGHAT and CDR2 FQNNGV. Trimming removed 5 bases from V and 5 bases from J, with 9 bases in between. The CDR3 length is 13 residues. The CDR3 spells CASSEAATGELFF. CDR3 coding DNA: TGTGCCAGCAGCGAAGCAGCGACCGGGGAGCTGTTTTTT.

The rearrangement links TRBV28 to TRBJ1-6; D remains ambiguous. The germline V gene encodes CDR1 MDHEN and CDR2 SYDVKM. This CDR3 region has 14 residues. V shed 5 bases and J shed 7 bases, with 12 bases lying between them. In DNA, the CDR3 is TGTGCCAGCAGTGTTTCGGTTCAGAATTCACCCCTCCACTTT. This codes for CASSVSVQNSPLHF.

This clonotype occurred a few times. The rearrangement uses TRBV7-4 and TRBJ2-1; TRBD1 or TRBD2 may be the D gene (5 bases each). The CDR3 loop spans 15 amino acids. V was pared by 3 bases and J by 8 bases, with 17 bases between. Germline V gene lookup returns CDR1 SGHVT and CDR2 SQSDAQ. The CDR3 protein is CASSFGTKYSDEQFF. CDR3 bases: TGTGCCAGCAGCTTCGGGACGAAGTACAGCGATGAGCAGTTCTTC.

This clonotype has only a few counts. The rearrangement joins TRBV20-1 to TRBJ2-5, with a tentative D call TRBD1 (6 bases). The CDR3 is 12 residues long. Between the trimmed V and J ends, which lost 6 bases and 5 bases, there was a span of 13 bases. The germline CDR1 and CDR2 sequences are DFQATT and SNEGSKA (reference sequence). CDR3 bases: TGCAGTGCCAACAGGGTACAGGAGACCCAGTACTTC. Translated: CSANRVQETQYF.

The chain uses TRBV28 and TRBJ2-5; TRBD2 is a possible D gene (6 bases). Germline V gene data show CDR1 as MDHEN and CDR2 as SYDVKM. The length of the CDR3 is 15 residues. Trimming removed 3 bases at V and 2 bases at J, with 13 bases between. The CDR3 nucleotides are TGTGCCAGCAGTTTGGGCGGGAACCGACAAGAGACCCAGTACTTC. Residues: CASSLGGNRQETQYF.

This clonotype was seen many times. V usage is TRBV29-1 and J usage is TRBJ2-5; TRBD1 matches 12 bases. CDR1 SQVTM and CDR2 ANQGSEA come from the germline V gene. V was pared by 2 bases and J by 6 bases, with 7 bases of the junction left unmatched. The CDR3 has 15 residues. CDR3 sequence reads: CSVERGDRGRKTQYF. The CDR3 nucleotides are TGCAGCGTTGAAAGGGGGGACAGGGGGCGAAAGACCCAGTACTTC.

This clonotype appeared a few times. The CDR3: CASTVHIQRRGEMNEQFF. In DNA, the CDR3 is TGTGCCAGCACCGTACATATCCAGCGGAGGGGGGAAATGAATGAGCAGTTCTTC. This chain connects TRBV6-2 or TRBV6-3 to TRBJ2-1, with D perhaps matching TRBD1 or TRBD2 (6 bases each). V lost 7 bases, J lost 7 bases, and 29 bases lay in between. The germline V gene encodes CDR1 MNHEY and CDR2 SVGEGT. The CDR3 is 18 amino acids.

This chain uses TRBV2 with TRBJ1-5, with 9 positions matching TRBD1. CDR3 length equals 16 residues. Germline CDR1 SNHLY, CDR2 FYNNEI. The J segment lost 8 bases and the V segment lost 3 bases, leaving 11 bases of the junction unmatched. CDR3 sequence: CASSEDPTGGGEPQHF. Here the CDR3 DNA reads TGTGCCAGCAGTGAGGATCCTACAGGGGGCGGAGAGCCCCAGCATTTT.

The chain carries TRBV5-1 and TRBJ2-6, with a possible D match to TRBD1 (5 bases). This CDR3 is 15 amino acids long. Germline V gives CDR1 SGHRS, CDR2 YFSETQ. V was trimmed by 4 bases and J by 0 bases, leaving 8 bases between them. As DNA, the CDR3 is TGCGCCAGCAGCGCCGACAGCTCTGGGGCCAACGTCCTGACTTTC. Translation gives CASSADSSGANVLTF.

The V gene is TRBV5-4, the J gene TRBJ1-4; 8 positions agree with TRBD1. The CDR3 has 14 residues. The germline V gene encodes CDR1 SGHNT and CDR2 YYREEE (reference sequence). V shed 2 bases, J shed 10 bases, and the junction held 7 bases outside the gene matches. This chain's CDR3 is CASSFFGTGGKLFF. The CDR3, as DNA: TGTGCCAGCAGCTTTTTCGGGACAGGCGGAAAACTGTTTTTT.

The rearrangement uses TRBV5-5 and TRBJ2-6; 7 positions agree with TRBD1. Germline values: CDR1 SGHKS, CDR2 YYEKEE (reference sequence). After removal of 4 bases from V and 3 bases from J, the junction contained 7 bases not matched to a gene. The CDR3 totals 16 residues. CDR3 coding DNA: TGTGCCAGCAGCCTATCTACAGGGGATGGGGCCAACGTCCTGACTTTC. Its protein is CASSLSTGDGANVLTF.